This TCR beta chain was observed in a study of blood T cells in healthy people across ages. A second roughly 6 to 12 cycle PCR used barcoded and J-beta primers. In TCRdb, the 5' RACE reads were re-called with MiXCR into one record per CDR3 protein. Of nearly 800,000 distinct CDR3 sequences listed, approximately 25% are singletons. CDR1 is SGHKS, CDR2 YYEKEE, per germline (reference sequence). The CDR3 is 15 residues long. V was cut by 4 bases and J by 7 bases, with 15 bases left in between. This clonotype was observed a few times. This sample was also put to use in a study of T cells of mothers and their children. That report notes: During the second PCR, the M1S primer introduced sample barcodes along with 2-4 random nucleotides.

Sequenced material: blood. This clonotype was sampled from a boy between 10 and 17 years old in good health. The chain is built from TRBV5-5 and TRBJ1-6; TRBD1 might be the D (5 bases). DNA of the CDR3: TGTGCCAGCAGCAGATCCGGGACCCCCAATTCACCCCTCCACTTT. Protein product: CASSRSGTPNSPLHF. Using reference TRBV5-5 and TRBJ1-6 for the parts outside the CDR3, the full variable domain is DAGVTQSPTHLIKTRGQQVTLRCSPISGHKSVSWYQQVLGQGPQFIFQYYEKEERGRGNFPDRFSARQFPNYSSELNVNALLLGDSALYLCASSRSGTPNSPLHFGNGTRLTVT.